This is a list of T cell receptor beta chains from one sample in a study of T cell responses to AZD1222 COVID-19 vaccine. Measured with immunoSEQ multiplex PCR; TCRdb has only the in-frame clones, and not every one. The sample records 85,000 to 130,000 clones, 90% being singletons. The sequencing used peripheral blood, collected 28 days after the second AZD1222 dose. All receptors derive from an adult who received the AZD1222 COVID-19 vaccine. CDR3s include the opening cysteine and the closing phenylalanine or tryptophan. The order of the fields is clone size, J gene, D gene, V gene, CDR3 DNA, CDR3 protein. D genes are given only for firm matches. Only part of the rows carry a size: once, few, many, or a class if the clone is expanded.

clone_size: -
j_call: TRBJ2-5
d_call: TRBD2
v_call: TRBV7-2
cdr3_nt: TGTGCCAGCAGCCGGAATCTAGCGGGGGGCCAAGAGACCCAGTACTTC
cdr3_aa: CASSRNLAGGQETQYF

clone_size: -
j_call: TRBJ1-2
d_call: TRBD1
v_call: TRBV7-3
cdr3_nt: TGTGCCAGCAGCTTAGAAGGGACAGCTTTCTATGGCTACACCTTC
cdr3_aa: CASSLEGTAFYGYTF

clone_size: -
j_call: TRBJ2-7
d_call: TRBD1
v_call: TRBV6-5
cdr3_nt: TGTGCCAGCACAAGACCAGGGGGCGCAAACGAGCAGTACTTC
cdr3_aa: CASTRPGGANEQYF

clone_size: -
j_call: TRBJ1-6
d_call: -
v_call: TRBV5-6
cdr3_nt: TGTGCCAGCAGCTTGACCCGACAGTCGAGCTCCTATAATTCACCCCTCCACTTT
cdr3_aa: CASSLTRQSSSYNSPLHF

clone_size: -
j_call: TRBJ1-4
d_call: TRBD1
v_call: TRBV5-1
cdr3_nt: TGCGCCAGCAGCTTGGGGCAGGGGGGCCCAATCGCCGAAAAACTGTTTTTT
cdr3_aa: CASSLGQGGPIAEKLFF

clone_size: -
j_call: TRBJ1-1
d_call: -
v_call: TRBV7-2
cdr3_nt: TGTGCCAGCACCCCATCGGACACTGAAGCTTTCTTT
cdr3_aa: CASTPSDTEAFF

clone_size: -
j_call: TRBJ1-1
d_call: -
v_call: TRBV11-1
cdr3_nt: TGTGCCAGCAGTCCGCAGGGTGCTACAGGAATGGCTTTCTTT
cdr3_aa: CASSPQGATGMAFF

clone_size: -
j_call: TRBJ2-3
d_call: -
v_call: TRBV4-1
cdr3_nt: TGCGCCAGCAGCCACAGGGGCCCCACAGATACGCAGTATTTT
cdr3_aa: CASSHRGPTDTQYF

clone_size: few
j_call: TRBJ2-2
d_call: -
v_call: TRBV6-4
cdr3_nt: TGTGCCAGCAGTGAGAGGGACACCGGGGAGCTGTTTTTT
cdr3_aa: CASSERDTGELFF

clone_size: -
j_call: TRBJ2-7
d_call: -
v_call: TRBV11-2
cdr3_nt: TGTGCCAGCAGCCAACAGGGTGGCGAGCAGTACTTC
cdr3_aa: CASSQQGGEQYF

clone_size: once
j_call: TRBJ2-1
d_call: TRBD2
v_call: TRBV2
cdr3_nt: TGTGCCAGCAGTGAAGCCTTACTAGCGGGGGCGGGAAATGAGCAGTTCTTC
cdr3_aa: CASSEALLAGAGNEQFF

clone_size: few
j_call: TRBJ1-5
d_call: -
v_call: TRBV20-1
cdr3_nt: TGCAGTGTTGGTGGGGGGGAGCCCCAGCATTTT
cdr3_aa: CSVGGGEPQHF

clone_size: -
j_call: TRBJ1-1
d_call: TRBD1
v_call: TRBV6-5
cdr3_nt: TGTGCCAGCAGACAGGACAGGTTGAACACTGAAGCTTTCTTT
cdr3_aa: CASRQDRLNTEAFF

clone_size: -
j_call: TRBJ1-2
d_call: -
v_call: TRBV10-3
cdr3_nt: TGTGCCATCAGTGAGTCGTTGGGGGGCTATGGCTACACCTTC
cdr3_aa: CAISESLGGYGYTF

clone_size: few
j_call: TRBJ1-6
d_call: TRBD1
v_call: TRBV2
cdr3_nt: TGTGCCAGCAGTCCCGCGACAGGGCCGTTTGGTTCACCCCTCCACTTT
cdr3_aa: CASSPATGPFGSPLHF

clone_size: once
j_call: TRBJ2-1
d_call: TRBD2
v_call: TRBV13
cdr3_nt: TGTGCCAGCAGCTCCGGACTAGCGGGGGGCTATGAGCAGTTCTTC
cdr3_aa: CASSSGLAGGYEQFF

clone_size: -
j_call: TRBJ2-7
d_call: -
v_call: TRBV5-1
cdr3_nt: TGCGCCAGCAGATTATCAGGTCCCCTTTACGAGCAGTACTTC
cdr3_aa: CASRLSGPLYEQYF

clone_size: -
j_call: TRBJ2-5
d_call: -
v_call: TRBV6-5
cdr3_nt: TGTGCCAGCAGTAGGACTACCTTGGAGACCCAGTACTTC
cdr3_aa: CASSRTTLETQYF

clone_size: -
j_call: TRBJ1-1
d_call: TRBD1
v_call: TRBV4-1
cdr3_nt: TGCGCCAGCAGCCAACTCAGGGGGCCCAACACTGAAGCTTTCTTT
cdr3_aa: CASSQLRGPNTEAFF

clone_size: -
j_call: TRBJ2-5
d_call: TRBD2
v_call: TRBV2
cdr3_nt: TGTGCCAGCCGGGCCAGGGAGGGAGAGACCCAGTACTTC
cdr3_aa: CASRAREGETQYF

clone_size: -
j_call: TRBJ1-3
d_call: -
v_call: TRBV5-4
cdr3_nt: TGTGCCAGCAGCTTATCAGGAACCTCTGGAAACACCATATATTTT
cdr3_aa: CASSLSGTSGNTIYF

clone_size: -
j_call: TRBJ2-1
d_call: -
v_call: TRBV11-3
cdr3_nt: TGTGCCAGCAGCTGGGGCAGGGTTTGGTCCTACAATGAGCAGTTCTTC
cdr3_aa: CASSWGRVWSYNEQFF

clone_size: -
j_call: TRBJ2-3
d_call: -
v_call: TRBV6-5
cdr3_nt: TGTGCCAGCAGTTATTCGCTCGGCCTGGTCGCAGATACGCAGTATTTT
cdr3_aa: CASSYSLGLVADTQYF

clone_size: -
j_call: TRBJ1-4
d_call: -
v_call: TRBV15
cdr3_nt: TGTGCCACCAGCAGAGCGACAGCTAATGAAAAACTGTTTTTT
cdr3_aa: CATSRATANEKLFF

clone_size: -
j_call: TRBJ2-1
d_call: TRBD1
v_call: TRBV7-3
cdr3_nt: TGTGCCAGCAGCAGAGAATCCGGGACAGGGTTCAATGAGCAGTTCTTC
cdr3_aa: CASSRESGTGFNEQFF

clone_size: -
j_call: TRBJ1-2
d_call: -
v_call: TRBV6-6
cdr3_nt: TGTGCCAGCAGGTTCGACCGGGGCCGTTATGGCTACACCTTC
cdr3_aa: CASRFDRGRYGYTF

clone_size: -
j_call: TRBJ2-3
d_call: -
v_call: TRBV11-3
cdr3_nt: TGTGCCAGCAGCTTAGGTAATCCCACAGATACGCAGTATTTT
cdr3_aa: CASSLGNPTDTQYF

clone_size: -
j_call: TRBJ1-1
d_call: -
v_call: TRBV7-9
cdr3_nt: TGTGCCAGCAGCTTATCGGCAGGGGAAGCTTTCTTT
cdr3_aa: CASSLSAGEAFF

clone_size: -
j_call: TRBJ1-5
d_call: -
v_call: TRBV30
cdr3_nt: TGTGCCTGGAGCGGGGGTACGGATCATCCCCAGCATTTT
cdr3_aa: CAWSGGTDHPQHF

clone_size: -
j_call: TRBJ2-7
d_call: -
v_call: TRBV7-9
cdr3_nt: TGTGCCAGCAGCCTAACCTACGAGCAGTACTTC
cdr3_aa: CASSLTYEQYF

clone_size: -
j_call: TRBJ1-2
d_call: -
v_call: TRBV6-5
cdr3_nt: TGTGCCAGCAGTTATGATCCCTATGGCTACACCTTC
cdr3_aa: CASSYDPYGYTF

clone_size: -
j_call: TRBJ2-7
d_call: -
v_call: TRBV18
cdr3_nt: TGTGCCAGCTCACCGCTACAGGATACCTACGAGCAGTACTTC
cdr3_aa: CASSPLQDTYEQYF

clone_size: -
j_call: TRBJ2-7
d_call: -
v_call: TRBV7-9
cdr3_nt: TGTGCCAGCAGCGAGGTGGAGGGTGGGGGATCCTACGAGCAGTACTTC
cdr3_aa: CASSEVEGGGSYEQYF

clone_size: -
j_call: TRBJ2-1
d_call: TRBD2
v_call: TRBV19
cdr3_nt: TGTGCCAGTAGTCCACGGGGGGAAAGATACAATGAGCAGTTCTTC
cdr3_aa: CASSPRGERYNEQFF

clone_size: -
j_call: TRBJ2-5
d_call: -
v_call: TRBV18
cdr3_nt: TGTGCCAGCTCACCTCCGGACAGACAAGAGACCCAGTACTTC
cdr3_aa: CASSPPDRQETQYF

clone_size: -
j_call: TRBJ1-3
d_call: -
v_call: TRBV5-5
cdr3_nt: TGTGCCAGCAGCACGGGGGGTCTTCTCTCTGGAAACACCATATATTTT
cdr3_aa: CASSTGGLLSGNTIYF

clone_size: -
j_call: TRBJ1-5
d_call: -
v_call: TRBV2
cdr3_nt: TGTGCCAGCAAGGGGGACGGCCGAAATCAGCCCCAGCATTTT
cdr3_aa: CASKGDGRNQPQHF

clone_size: -
j_call: TRBJ1-2
d_call: -
v_call: TRBV6-1
cdr3_nt: TGTGCCAGCAGTGAAGCGTTGGGAGGCTATGGCTACACCTTC
cdr3_aa: CASSEALGGYGYTF